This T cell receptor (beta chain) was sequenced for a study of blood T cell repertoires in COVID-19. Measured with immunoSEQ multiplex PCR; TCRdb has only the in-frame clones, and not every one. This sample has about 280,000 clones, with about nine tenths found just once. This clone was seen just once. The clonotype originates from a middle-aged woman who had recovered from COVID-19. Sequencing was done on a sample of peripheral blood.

The CDR3 DNA follows: TGTGCCAGCAGTCCAGCGGGAACGAACATTCAGTACTTC. Protein: CASSPAGTNIQYF. The chain uses TRBV25-1 and TRBJ2-4; 7 bases align to TRBD2. The CDR3 runs to 13 residues. From germline, CDR1 is MGHDK and CDR2 SYGVNS. V trimming: 5 bases; J trimming: 7 bases; junction bases outside the gene matches: 5.